This T cell receptor (beta chain) was sequenced for a study of CD8 T cells in ankylosing spondylitis. This clonotype was found a few times. V lost 4 bases to trimming and J lost 3 bases; unmatched junction nucleotides: 2. The length of the CDR3 is 13 residues. Per the germline V gene, CDR1 is SQVTM and CDR2 is ANQGSEA. TCRdb redid the calling of the 5' RACE reads with MiXCR, one entry per CDR3 protein. Among about 200,000 distinct CDR3 sequences, more than 10% were seen once, and the ten largest hold about 15%. The TCR sequence derives from a male donor with ankylosing spondylitis or in good health (not recorded which). The sequenced material came from blood, either unsorted or a sorted T cell fraction (not recorded which). V is TRBV29-1 and J is TRBJ2-5; TRBD1 aligns across 10 bases. The CDR3 nucleotides are TGCAGCGTTGTTGGGACAGGGGAAGAGACCCAGTACTTC. Translation gives CSVVGTGEETQYF.